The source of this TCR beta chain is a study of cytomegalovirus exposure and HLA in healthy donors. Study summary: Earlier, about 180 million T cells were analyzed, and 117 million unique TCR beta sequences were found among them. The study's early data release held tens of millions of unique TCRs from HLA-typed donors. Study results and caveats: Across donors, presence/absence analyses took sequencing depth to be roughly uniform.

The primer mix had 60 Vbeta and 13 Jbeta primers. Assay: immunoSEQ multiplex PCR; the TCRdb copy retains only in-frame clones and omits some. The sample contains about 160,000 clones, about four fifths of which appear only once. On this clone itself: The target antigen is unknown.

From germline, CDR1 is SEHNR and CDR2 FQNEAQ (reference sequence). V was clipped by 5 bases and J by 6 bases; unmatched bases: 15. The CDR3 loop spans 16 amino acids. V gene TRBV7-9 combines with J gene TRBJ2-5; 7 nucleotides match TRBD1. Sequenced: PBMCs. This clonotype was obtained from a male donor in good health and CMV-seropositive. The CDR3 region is CASSAAQEQGPKTQYF. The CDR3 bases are TGTGCCAGCAGCGCAGCTCAGGAACAGGGGCCCAAGACCCAGTACTTC.